Each of the 32 T cell receptor beta chains below was sequenced from the same sample in a study of blood T cell repertoires in COVID-19. Using immunoSEQ multiplex PCR, the repertoire was profiled, and TCRdb retains in-frame clones only, with some absent. Here the sample spans a few hundred thousand clones, roughly 90% being singletons. Sample: peripheral blood. These receptor sequences come from a man aged 25 to 45 with acute or convalescent COVID-19.

The chain carries TRBV6-5 and TRBJ1-2; 7 nucleotides line up with TRBD1. The CDR3 length is 13 residues. The V and J ends lost 6 bases and 8 bases, in that order; junction bases with no gene match: 9. In germline, CDR1 is MNHEY, CDR2 SVGAGI. CDR3 protein: CASRGDRPNGYTF. CDR3 coding DNA: TGTGCCAGCAGGGGGGACAGACCCAACGGCTACACCTTC.

The gene calls are TRBV7-9 and TRBJ2-1, with TRBD2 as a possible D gene (6 bases). V lost 1 base and J lost 9, with 13 bases in between. CDR3 length: 14 amino acids. Germline V gene lookup returns CDR1 SEHNR and CDR2 FQNEAQ (reference sequence). CDR3 protein: CASSLVEGLGEQFF. The CDR3 region has the DNA TGTGCCAGCAGCTTAGTGGAGGGTTTGGGTGAGCAGTTCTTC.

The chain joins TRBV28 to TRBJ2-1; possibly TRBD2 for D (6 bases). V was clipped by 4 bases and J by 8 bases, with 18 bases between them. CDR3 length equals 15 residues. Per the germline V gene, CDR1 is MDHEN and CDR2 is SYDVKM. The CDR3 region is CASSYAGPPGDEQFF. In DNA form, the CDR3 reads TGTGCCAGCAGTTACGCGGGACCCCCGGGTGATGAGCAGTTCTTC. Supplemented by reference TRBV28 and TRBJ2-1, the full variable domain reads DVKVTQSSRYLVKRTGEKVFLECVQDMDHENMFWYRQDPGLGLRLIYFSYDVKMKEKGDIPEGYSVSREKKERFSLILESASTNQTSMYLCASSYAGPPGDEQFFGPGTRLTVL.

This chain links TRBV2 with TRBJ2-7, with D tentatively TRBD1 (6 bases). This CDR3 comprises 13 residues. V was cut by 3 bases and J by 7 bases, with 13 bases left in between. The germline V gene has CDR1 SNHLY and CDR2 FYNNEI. The CDR3 reads CASSDNRVGEQYF. In DNA form, the CDR3 reads TGTGCCAGCAGTGATAACAGGGTGGGTGAGCAGTACTTC.

The J gene is TRBJ1-1, the V gene TRBV28; the D gene is possibly TRBD1 (5 bases). The CDR3 contains 16 residues. Germline CDR1 MDHEN, CDR2 SYDVKM. The V and J ends lost 5 bases and 6 bases respectively, with 22 bases between them. In DNA, the CDR3 is TGTGCCAGCAGTCAACCCCCCGGGCAGGGCGAGGCTGAAGCTTTCTTT. Protein sequence: CASSQPPGQGEAEAFF. Drawing the rest from reference TRBV28 and TRBJ1-1, the complete variable domain is DVKVTQSSRYLVKRTGEKVFLECVQDMDHENMFWYRQDPGLGLRLIYFSYDVKMKEKGDIPEGYSVSREKKERFSLILESASTNQTSMYLCASSQPPGQGEAEAFFGQGTRLTVV.

The chain recombines TRBV7-9 with TRBJ2-1, with 9 bases identical to TRBD1. The V gene end was trimmed by 3 bases and the J gene end by 7 bases; junction bases not matched to a gene: 7. The CDR3 length is 15 residues. In germline, CDR1 is SEHNR, CDR2 FQNEAQ (reference sequence). CDR3 in amino acids: CASSFTGQGRNEQFF. Here the CDR3 DNA reads TGTGCCAGCAGCTTTACCGGACAGGGGCGAAATGAGCAGTTCTTC.

This clone has just one count. This chain links TRBV2 with TRBJ1-1; the D is unclear. Germline CDR1 is SNHLY and CDR2 is FYNNEI. This CDR3 spans 13 amino acids. Trimming left V 6 bases short and J 3 bases short, with 11 bases between. The CDR3 nucleotides are TGTGCCAGCAGCTCCTTTCAGGACACTGAAGCTTTCTTT. As protein: CASSSFQDTEAFF.

The chain employs TRBV19 and TRBJ2-5, with D possibly matching TRBD1 (6 bases). V was cut by 7 bases and J by 4 bases, with 16 bases left in between. The CDR3 runs to 14 residues. Germline V gene data show CDR1 as LNHDA and CDR2 as SQIVND (reference sequence). CDR3 loop: CASTDTGRGETQYF. The CDR3 nucleotides read TGTGCCAGTACCGATACAGGGCGAGGAGAGACCCAGTACTTC.

V gene TRBV28 combines with J gene TRBJ2-7, with 9 bases fitting TRBD1. Unmatched junction bases numbered 13, after V lost 3 bases and J lost 1 base. Germline assignment: CDR1 MDHEN and CDR2 SYDVKM. This CDR3 region has 18 residues. DNA of the CDR3: TGTGCCAGCAGTTTCGAGACAGGGGGGCAGCGCGCGTCCTACGAGCAGTACTTC. This encodes CASSFETGGQRASYEQYF.

The chain joins TRBV9 to TRBJ2-5, with D perhaps matching TRBD1 (6 bases). V was shortened by 3 bases and J by 1 base, with 16 bases between the two germline ends. The CDR3 contains 16 residues. The germline gives CDR1 SGDLS, CDR2 YYNGEE. CDR3 coding DNA: TGTGCCAGCAGCGCATCCGGACAGCCTTTCCAAGAGACCCAGTACTTC. The encoded protein is CASSASGQPFQETQYF.

J is TRBJ1-5 and V is TRBV18; D remains unclear. Trimming removed 2 bases from V and 0 bases from J, with 8 bases in between. The germline gives CDR1 KGHSH, CDR2 LQKENI. The CDR3 is 15 amino acids. The DNA for the CDR3 is TGTGCCAGCTCACCAGCCGGTTATAGCAATCAGCCCCAGCATTTT. As protein: CASSPAGYSNQPQHF.

This clone was seen once. The chain employs TRBV30 and TRBJ2-1; possible D gene TRBD2, 6 bases. From germline, CDR1 is GTSNPN and CDR2 SVGIG (reference sequence). The CDR3 runs to 14 residues. V lost 6 bases and J lost 0, with 12 bases in between. The CDR3 DNA reads as TGTGCCTGCGGGTTGGGAGGCTCCTACAATGAGCAGTTCTTC. The encoded protein is CACGLGGSYNEQFF.

V gene TRBV7-2 combines with J gene TRBJ2-7; 12 bases align to TRBD2. CDR1 SGHTA and CDR2 FQGNSA come from the germline V gene. The CDR3 is 16 amino acids. V was pared by 4 bases and J by 4 bases, with 8 bases of the junction left unmatched. The CDR3 sequence is CASSSSLAGGRYEQYF. In DNA form, the CDR3 reads TGTGCCAGCAGCTCGAGTCTAGCGGGAGGGCGGTACGAGCAGTACTTC.

Turning to this clone: The sample contains more than one DNA sequence encoding this CDR3. The chain links TRBV18 to TRBJ1-5, with D possibly matching TRBD1 (6 bases). Germline CDR1 and CDR2: KGHSH and LQKENI. The CDR3 consists of 14 residues. V shed 5 bases and J shed 0 bases, with 8 bases lying between them. CDR3: CASSRQDSNQPQHF. CDR3 coding DNA: TGTGCCAGCTCAAGACAGGATAGCAATCAGCCCCAGCATTTT.

The chain has TRBV7-9 and TRBJ2-3; D may be TRBD2 (5 bases). The CDR3 is made up of 15 amino acids. Trimming left V 0 bases short and J 2 bases short, with 9 bases between. Germline CDR1 is SEHNR and CDR2 is FQNEAQ (reference sequence). CDR3 protein: CASSLAIRDTDTQYF. The CDR3 bases are TGTGCCAGCAGCTTAGCGATCCGGGACACAGATACGCAGTATTTT.

In its sample, this clone was seen once. V usage is TRBV7-2 and J usage is TRBJ1-2, with a tentative D call TRBD1 (6 bases). Per germline, CDR1 SGHTA and CDR2 FQGNSA. The V and J ends lost 5 bases and 5 bases respectively, with 15 bases between them. CDR3 length equals 14 residues. The CDR3 DNA sequence: TGTGCCAGCAGCCCGGGGGGCGGGGATTATGGCTACACCTTC. Protein: CASSPGGGDYGYTF.

The sample holds a few counts of this clone. The chain joins TRBV28 to TRBJ2-1; D is possibly TRBD2 (6 bases). CDR3 length: 14 amino acids. The germline V gene encodes CDR1 MDHEN and CDR2 SYDVKM. The ends were cut back, 1 base at V and 10 bases at J, with 14 bases in the middle. The CDR3 is CASSLLVGSYEQFF. CDR3 in DNA: TGTGCCAGCAGTTTATTGGTCGGGAGCTACGAGCAGTTCTTC.

The chain uses TRBV9 and TRBJ2-2; a possible D gene is TRBD2 (6 bases). Trimming removed 4 bases at V and 3 bases at J, with 19 bases between. The CDR3 is 17 amino acids. The germline gives CDR1 SGDLS, CDR2 YYNGEE. The CDR3 loop reads CASSIPIPGLDTGELFF. CDR3 DNA sequence: TGTGCCAGCAGCATCCCGATTCCGGGACTTGACACCGGGGAGCTGTTTTTT. Full variable domain (remainder filled in from reference TRBV9 and TRBJ2-2): DSGVTQTPKHLITATGQRVTLRCSPRSGDLSVYWYQQSLDQGLQFLIQYYNGEERAKGNILERFSAQQFPDLHSELNLSSLELGDSALYFCASSIPIPGLDTGELFFGEGSRLTVL.

The rearrangement joins TRBV3-1 (or the pseudogene TRBV3-2) to TRBJ1-6; D not resolved. This CDR3 region has 13 residues. Between the trimmed V and J ends, which lost 2 bases and 7 bases, there was a span of 6 bases. Germline V gene lookup returns CDR1 LGHDT and CDR2 YNNKEL (reference sequence). As DNA, the CDR3 is TGTGCCAGCAGCCAATGGAGAAATTCACCCCTCCACTTT. It specifies CASSQWRNSPLHF.

The chain couples TRBV29-1 to TRBJ1-5; a possible D gene is TRBD1 (6 bases). This CDR3 spans 15 amino acids. CDR1 and CDR2 (germline): SQVTM, ANQGSEA. Between the trimmed V and J ends, which lost 4 bases and 4 bases, there was a span of 17 bases. For the CDR3, the DNA is TGCAGCGTTGTCTTGGGCAGGGGCTTTAATCAGCCCCAGCATTTT. It codes for CSVVLGRGFNQPQHF. The whole variable domain, filled in from reference TRBV29-1 and TRBJ1-5, reads SAVISQKPSRDICQRGTSLTIQCQVDSQVTMMFWYRQQPGQSLTLIATANQGSEATYESGFVIDKFPISRPNLTFSTLTVSNMSPEDSSIYLCSVVLGRGFNQPQHFGDGTRLSIL.

V and J are TRBV19 and TRBJ1-1; TRBD1 matches at 9 bases. This CDR3 has 13 amino acids. The trim removed 1 base at V and 8 bases at J, leaving 2 bases unmatched. Germline V gene lookup returns CDR1 LNHDA and CDR2 SQIVND (reference sequence). CDR3 sequence (DNA): TGTGCCAGTAGTATAGCAACAGGGGGCGAAGCTTTCTTT. Its translation: CASSIATGGEAFF.

The chain is built from TRBV24-1 and TRBJ1-5; D perhaps matches TRBD1 (6 bases). This CDR3 comprises 13 residues. Germline CDR1 reads KGHDR; CDR2 reads SFDVKD. V was pared by 5 bases and J by 7 bases, with 11 bases between. DNA of the CDR3: TGTGCCACCAGTGTCCAGGGGACACAGCCCCAGCATTTT. Translated: CATSVQGTQPQHF.

J is TRBJ2-5 and V is TRBV11-2; D not resolved. There are 13 residues in the CDR3. Trimming shortened V by 4 bases and J by 2 bases, and 8 bases separated the two germline ends. Germline V CDR1 and CDR2: SGHAT, FQNNGV. The chain's CDR3 is CASSSGPQETQYF. CDR3 nucleotide sequence: TGTGCCAGCAGCTCAGGCCCTCAAGAGACCCAGTACTTC.

This clone has just one count. The genes are TRBV9 and TRBJ2-2; 8 bases are shared with TRBD2. The CDR3 covers 16 residues. The ends lost 0 bases at V and 5 bases at J; junction bases unmatched: 6. Per the germline V gene, CDR1 is SGDLS and CDR2 is YYNGEE. CDR3 nucleotides: TGTGCCAGCAGCGTAGCTCTGTCGGGGGGGACCGGGGAGCTGTTTTTT. This encodes CASSVALSGGTGELFF.

The chain couples TRBV5-1 to TRBJ2-3, with D maybe TRBD2 (5 bases). The germline V gene has CDR1 SGHRS and CDR2 YFSETQ. V was cut by 4 bases and J by 2 bases, with 11 bases left in between. There are 14 residues in the CDR3. The CDR3 nucleotides read TGCGCCAGCAGCGAGGGAGACAACACAGATACGCAGTATTTT. Translating gives CASSEGDNTDTQYF.

This clone was observed a single time. This sequence joins TRBV24-1 and TRBJ1-5; D call uncertain. V lost 5 bases to trimming and J lost 6 bases, with 13 bases between them. This CDR3 comprises 14 residues. CDR1 is KGHDR, CDR2 SFDVKD, per germline. The CDR3 bases are TGTGCCACCAGTGGTCAGAGGGTCAGTCAGCCCCAGCATTTT. Translated, it gives CATSGQRVSQPQHF.

The chain links TRBV10-3 to TRBJ2-1, with TRBD1 identical over 8 bases. The length of the CDR3 is 15 residues. The V gene end was trimmed by 8 bases and the J gene end by 5 bases; junction bases not matched to a gene: 11. Germline V lookup: CDR1 ENHRY, CDR2 SYGVKD. DNA for the CDR3: TGTGCCATCCGTGGGTCACAGGGGGTAAACAATGAGCAGTTCTTC. It yields the protein CAIRGSQGVNNEQFF.

V is TRBV25-1 and J is TRBJ2-2; D is possibly TRBD1 (6 bases). The ends were cut back, 6 bases at V and 6 bases at J, with 14 bases in the middle. Germline V gives CDR1 MGHDK, CDR2 SYGVNS. This CDR3 has 14 residues. The CDR3 here is CASRNQGMAGELFF. The CDR3, as DNA: TGTGCCAGCAGGAACCAGGGGATGGCCGGGGAGCTGTTTTTT.

The chain couples TRBV12-3 or TRBV12-4 to TRBJ1-2; unclear D gene. There are 13 residues in the CDR3. V gave up 2 bases and J gave up 7 bases, with 11 bases separating them. This CDR3 is CASSLWQVGGYTF. The CDR3 DNA reads TGTGCCAGCAGTTTATGGCAGGTTGGTGGCTACACCTTC.

This clone is a singleton in its sample. The V and J genes are TRBV28 and TRBJ1-3, with D possibly being TRBD1 (5 bases). V was cut by 5 bases and J by 4 bases, with 12 bases left in between. Germline values: CDR1 MDHEN, CDR2 SYDVKM. The CDR3 has 14 residues. The CDR3 loop is CASSRGTGGNTIYF. The CDR3 DNA reads as TGTGCCAGCAGTCGGGGGACGGGGGGAAACACCATATATTTT.

The rearrangement links TRBV9 to TRBJ2-5, with a weak D call TRBD2 (6 bases). This CDR3 spans 19 amino acids. With 4 bases removed from V and 4 bases from J, the gap between germline ends came to 29 bases. Germline V gene data show CDR1 as SGDLS and CDR2 as YYNGEE. This chain's CDR3 is CASSPRSGSTDPKAETQYF. CDR3 bases: TGTGCCAGCAGCCCGAGAAGCGGGTCGACGGATCCGAAAGCAGAGACCCAGTACTTC.

The rearrangement joins TRBV19 to TRBJ1-2, with TRBD1 identical over 9 bases. The germline gives CDR1 LNHDA, CDR2 SQIVND (reference sequence). Trimming cost V 7 bases and J 7 bases; bases outside gene matches: 13. The CDR3 runs 15 residues. The CDR3 region has the DNA TGTGCCAGTACCCCATACAGGGGGCCCGGGGCTGGCTACACCTTC. This gives the protein CASTPYRGPGAGYTF.